These T cell receptor beta chains were read from a single sample in a study of response to subunit inactivated influenza vaccine. TCRdb reanalysed the RT-PCR reads using MiXCR and keeps one entry per CDR3 protein. This table has over 750,000 distinct CDR3 sequences, about 20% appearing once. The sample here was PBMCs from blood, taken 5 days after vaccination. The receptors were sampled from a man in his fifties or sixties who received an inactivated influenza vaccine. CDR3s leave out the opening cysteine and the closing phenylalanine or tryptophan. For some rows the clone size is stated as once, few or many, or as a class when expanded; others skip it.

v_call | clone_size | cdr3_aa
TRBV7-2 | . | ASSLLGTGFSNEQF
TRBV5-1 | few | ASRSTGRNEQF
TRBV4-1 | . | ASSQGGEREQF
TRBV12-3/TRBV12-4 | . | ASSLGSGVANQPQH
TRBV20-1 | few | CARGPRDDYDNEQF
TRBV5-1 | . | ASSLVGGAENEQF
TRBV12-3/TRBV12-4 | . | ASTLGTTYNEQF
TRBV7-8 | . | ASSSTIQETQY
TRBV12-3/TRBV12-4 | . | ASIDGEDLYEQY
TRBV10-3 | . | ATRAQGTHNEQF
TRBV4-2 | . | ASSQDLNRAISGANVLT
TRBV7-2 | few | ASSRGTGKYGYT
TRBV7-9 | . | ASSLQADYNEQF
TRBV5-6 | . | ASSPRTRYNSPLH
TRBV25-1 | . | ASSERREDGEKLF
TRBV27 | . | ASSRTSGDYNEQF